What follows are 9 T cell receptor beta chains derived from one specimen sequenced in a study of blood T cell repertoires in COVID-19. TCRdb's table, derived via immunoSEQ multiplex PCR, lists solely in-frame clones and lacks some. The table shows about 150,000 clones, with 80% to 90% occurring only once. Input material: peripheral blood. These receptors were obtained from a man younger than 35 with COVID-19, enrolled during active disease.

The rearrangement links TRBV12-3 or TRBV12-4 to TRBJ2-3; D not resolved. V lost 6 bases and J 7 bases, leaving 14 bases between the germline ends. This CDR3 is 13 amino acids long. For the CDR3, the DNA is TGTGCCAGCAGATTACGCGAAGTCAATACGCAGTATTTT. It encodes CASRLREVNTQYF.

This rearrangement joins TRBV29-1 to TRBJ2-1; 7 positions match TRBD2. The length of the CDR3 is 15 residues. V lost 6 bases and J lost 0; bases outside the gene matches: 8. Germline-derived CDR1 and CDR2 are SQVTM and ANQGSEA. CDR3 loop: CSVSVRTSSYNEQFF. The CDR3 coding sequence is TGCAGCGTCTCCGTCAGGACTAGCTCCTACAATGAGCAGTTCTTC.

This sequence joins TRBV5-1 and TRBJ1-1; 8 positions match TRBD1. V dropped 7 bases and J dropped 3; count of bases not matched to a gene: 8. CDR3 length: 14 amino acids. Looked up from germline, CDR1 is SGHRS and CDR2 is YFSETQ. The CDR3 DNA sequence: TGCGCCAGCTGCCCAGGGGGCGCGTACACTGAAGCTTTCTTT. As protein: CASCPGGAYTEAFF.

CDR3: CATSTRLALADSYNEQFF. DNA for the CDR3: TGTGCCACCAGCACCAGATTAGCACTAGCGGACTCCTACAATGAGCAGTTCTTC. V and J are TRBV15 and TRBJ2-1, with 8 bases fitting TRBD2. Germline values: CDR1 LNHNV, CDR2 YYDKDF (reference sequence). The CDR3 covers 18 residues. The V and J ends lost 4 bases and 0 bases, in that order; junction bases with no gene match: 11.

This clone has a single count. Compared with germline, one end of the junction differs, possibly owing to a read error. This chain joins TRBV2 and TRBJ1-4, with 9 nucleotides matching TRBD1. CDR3 length: 15 amino acids. The germline V gene has CDR1 SNHLY and CDR2 FYNNEI. The CDR3 DNA is TGTGCCAGCAGGGTACAGGGGGCGCCTCAAGAAAAACTGCTTTTT. This gives the protein CASRVQGAPQEKLLF.

The chain is built from TRBV7-9 and TRBJ2-7; D is perhaps TRBD2 (7 bases). V lost 5 bases, J lost 3 bases, and 14 bases lay in between. The CDR3 is 14 amino acids. Germline V gene data show CDR1 as SEHNR and CDR2 as FQNEAQ (reference sequence). This CDR3 is CASSPRGGGYEQYF. DNA for the CDR3: TGTGCCAGCAGCCCTAGGGGAGGGGGCTACGAGCAGTACTTC.

This sequence joins TRBV3-1 (or the pseudogene TRBV3-2) and TRBJ2-5, with 14 positions matching TRBD2. This CDR3 spans 17 amino acids. The germline gives CDR1 LGHDT, CDR2 YNNKEL (reference sequence). V gave up 3 bases and J gave up 4 bases; unmatched junction bases: 7. CDR3 in DNA: TGTGCCAGCAGCCAGGGAAGACTAGCGGGAGGGAGAGAGACCCAGTACTTC. It is translated as CASSQGRLAGGRETQYF.

The V gene is TRBV13, the J gene TRBJ2-5, with 13 bases that match TRBD2. CDR3 size: 16 residues. The trim removed 4 bases at V and 4 bases at J, leaving 6 bases unmatched. Germline loops: CDR1 PRHDT, CDR2 FYEKMQ (reference sequence). CDR3 residues: CASSSGLAGDRETQYF. The CDR3 DNA is TGTGCCAGCAGCTCCGGACTAGCGGGAGATAGAGAGACCCAGTACTTC.

The chain recombines TRBV6-6 with TRBJ2-7; no clear D gene. The germline V gene encodes CDR1 MNHNY and CDR2 SVGAGI (reference sequence). Trimming took 0 bases from V and 0 from J, leaving 6 bases between them. This CDR3 has 14 residues. CDR3 residues: CASSYSRVSYEQYF. As DNA, the CDR3 is TGTGCCAGCAGTTACTCCCGGGTCTCCTACGAGCAGTACTTC.